This TCR beta chain emerged from a study of vaccination effects on CD4 cells after COVID-19. Looking at the study overall: Each participant was administered two doses of either the BNT162b2 or the mRNA-1273 vaccine.

Regarding the study as a whole: Clones arising from infection and from vaccination showed marked clonal contraction late after vaccination. Convalescent patients numbered few in the study; early post-infection timepoints were missing entirely.

Trimming pared 4 bases from V and 0 bases from J, leaving 10 bases between. CDR1 and CDR2 from the germline V gene are SQVTM and ANQGSEA. This CDR3 contains 13 residues. With respect to this clone: The antigen remains unidentified.

Antigen-specific CD4+ T cells expanded by the ViraFEST assay with viral peptide pools were then sequenced. With 9 to 11 days of culture completed, CD4+ T cells were isolated. None of these healthy vaccinees had been infected with SARS-CoV-2 before vaccination. A half-medium replacement with IL-2 medium was carried out on days 3 and 7. Repertoires were generated with immunoSEQ multiplex PCR, while TCRdb's copy carries only in-frame clones and drops some. The data hold about 40,000 clones, with roughly 66% observed a single time. This TCR derives from a human donor who received a COVID-19 vaccine. Here the sequenced sample was CD4+ T cells from PBMCs cultured with HCoV-OC43 spike peptides, taken before COVID-19 vaccination. The subset was: HCoV-OC43 spike overlapping peptide pool stimulation. The genes are TRBV29-1 and TRBJ2-7; D gene unclear. DNA for the CDR3: TGCAGCGTTGGGCAGGACCTCTCCTACGAGCAGTACTTC. Residues: CSVGQDLSYEQYF.